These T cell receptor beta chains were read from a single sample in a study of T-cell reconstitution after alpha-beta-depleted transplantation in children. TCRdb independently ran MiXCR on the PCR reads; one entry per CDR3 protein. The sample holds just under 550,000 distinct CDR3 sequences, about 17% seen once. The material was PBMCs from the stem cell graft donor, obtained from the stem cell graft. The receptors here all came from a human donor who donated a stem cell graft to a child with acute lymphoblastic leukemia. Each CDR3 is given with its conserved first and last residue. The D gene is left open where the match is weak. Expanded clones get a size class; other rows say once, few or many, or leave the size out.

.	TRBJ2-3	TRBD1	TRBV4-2	CASSQGTGGTDTQYF	TGTGCCAGCAGCCAAGGGACAGGGGGCACAGATACGCAGTATTTT
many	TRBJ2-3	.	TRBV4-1	CASSQRDRDTDTQYF	TGCGCCAGCAGCCAGCGGGACAGAGACACAGATACGCAGTATTTT
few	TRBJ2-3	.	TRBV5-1	CASSNQKIDTQYF	TGCGCCAGCAGCAACCAGAAGATTGATACGCAGTATTTT
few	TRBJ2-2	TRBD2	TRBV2	CASSRRSAGGAGELFF	TGTGCCAGCAGTCGTCGCTCAGCGGGAGGCGCTGGGGAGCTGTTTTTT
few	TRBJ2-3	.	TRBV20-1	CSARQGPREKDTQYF	TGCAGTGCTAGACAGGGGCCCAGAGAAAAAGATACGCAGTATTTT
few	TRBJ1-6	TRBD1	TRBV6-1	CASRQRQGAHSPLHF	TGTGCCAGCAGGCAGAGACAGGGGGCTCATTCACCCCTCCACTTT
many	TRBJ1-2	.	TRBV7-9	CASSLGGYGYTF	TGTGCCAGCAGTTTAGGGGGCTATGGCTACACCTTC
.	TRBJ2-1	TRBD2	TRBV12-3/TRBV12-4	CASSLPGRSYNEQFF	TGTGCCAGCAGTTTGCCCGGGAGGTCCTACAATGAGCAGTTCTTC
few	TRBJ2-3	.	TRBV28	CASRPQSRPDTQYF	TGTGCCAGCAGACCCCAGTCTAGGCCAGATACGCAGTATTTT
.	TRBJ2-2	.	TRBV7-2	CASSLARPLGTGELFF	TGTGCCAGCAGCTTAGCCAGGCCCCTGGGCACCGGGGAGCTGTTTTTT
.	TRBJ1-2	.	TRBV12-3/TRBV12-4	CASSFLNLYGYTF	TGTGCCAGCAGTTTCCTAAATTTGTATGGCTACACCTTC
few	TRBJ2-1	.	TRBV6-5	CASSYEGSNNEQFF	TGTGCCAGCAGTTACGAAGGGTCGAACAATGAGCAGTTCTTC
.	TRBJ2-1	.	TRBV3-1	CASSQELENEQFF	TGTGCCAGCAGCCAAGAACTAGAGAATGAGCAGTTCTTC
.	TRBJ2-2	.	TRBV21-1	CASIRQGATGELFF	TGTGCCAGCATCCGTCAAGGGGCCACCGGGGAGCTGTTTTTT
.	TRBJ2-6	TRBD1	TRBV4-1	CASKEQGPSLGANVLTF	TGCGCCAGCAAGGAACAGGGGCCATCTCTGGGGGCCAACGTCCTGACTTTC
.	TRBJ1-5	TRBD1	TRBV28	CASILGDRRNQPQHF	TGTGCCAGCATTTTAGGGGACAGGAGGAATCAGCCCCAGCATTTT
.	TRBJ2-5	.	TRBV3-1	CASSQRGPETQYF	TGTGCCAGCAGCCAGCGGGGTCCGGAGACCCAGTACTTC
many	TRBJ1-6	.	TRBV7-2	CASSLVNGSPLHF	TGTGCCAGCAGCTTAGTGAATGGTTCACCCCTCCACTTT
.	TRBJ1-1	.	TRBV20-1	CSALGVQAFF	TGCAGTGCCCTCGGCGTTCAAGCTTTCTTT
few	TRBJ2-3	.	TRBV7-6	CASSPMGGATQYF	TGTGCCAGCAGCCCCATGGGGGGAGCTACGCAGTATTTT
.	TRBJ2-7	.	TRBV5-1	CASSPGVSTYEQYF	TGCGCCAGCAGTCCAGGGGTGTCGACCTACGAGCAGTACTTC
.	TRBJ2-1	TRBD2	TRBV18	CASSKLAPDYNEQFF	TGTGCCAGCTCAAAACTAGCGCCTGACTACAATGAGCAGTTCTTC
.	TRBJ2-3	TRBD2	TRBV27	CASFPTAGGATDTQYF	TGTGCCAGCTTCCCGACGGCGGGAGGAGCGACAGATACGCAGTATTTT
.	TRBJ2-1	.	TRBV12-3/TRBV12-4	CASRWAEQFF	TGTGCCAGCCGCTGGGCTGAGCAGTTCTTC
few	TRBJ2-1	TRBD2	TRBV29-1	CSAHSGLANYRSSYNEQFF	TGCAGCGCCCATAGCGGACTAGCGAATTACCGGAGCTCCTACAATGAGCAGTTCTTC
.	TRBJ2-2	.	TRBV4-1	CASSQVAGQTNTGELFF	TGCGCCAGCAGCCAAGTCGCGGGACAGACGAACACCGGGGAGCTGTTTTTT
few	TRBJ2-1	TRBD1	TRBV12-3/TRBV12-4	CASKGQGAFYNEQFF	TGTGCCAGCAAAGGTCAGGGGGCTTTCTACAATGAGCAGTTCTTC
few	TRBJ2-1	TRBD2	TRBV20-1	CSAQRAGGQNEQFF	TGCAGTGCTCAGAGGGCGGGAGGGCAGAATGAGCAGTTCTTC
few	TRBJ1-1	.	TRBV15	CATRGVLDTEAFF	TGTGCCACTAGAGGGGTCCTAGATACTGAAGCTTTCTTT